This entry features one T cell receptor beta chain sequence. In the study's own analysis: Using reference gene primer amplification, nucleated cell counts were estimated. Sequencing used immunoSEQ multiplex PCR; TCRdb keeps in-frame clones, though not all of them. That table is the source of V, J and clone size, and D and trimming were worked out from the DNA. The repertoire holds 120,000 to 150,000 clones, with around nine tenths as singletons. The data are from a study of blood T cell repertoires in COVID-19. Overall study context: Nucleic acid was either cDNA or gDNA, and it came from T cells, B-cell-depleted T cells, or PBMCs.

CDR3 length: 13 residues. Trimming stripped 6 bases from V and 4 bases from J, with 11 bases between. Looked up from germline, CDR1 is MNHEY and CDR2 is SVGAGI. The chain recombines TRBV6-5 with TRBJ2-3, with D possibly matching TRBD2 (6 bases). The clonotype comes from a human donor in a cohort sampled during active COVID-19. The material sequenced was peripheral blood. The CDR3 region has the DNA TGTGCCAGCAGCTGGAGGGACCCAGATACGCAGTATTTT. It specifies CASSWRDPDTQYF.